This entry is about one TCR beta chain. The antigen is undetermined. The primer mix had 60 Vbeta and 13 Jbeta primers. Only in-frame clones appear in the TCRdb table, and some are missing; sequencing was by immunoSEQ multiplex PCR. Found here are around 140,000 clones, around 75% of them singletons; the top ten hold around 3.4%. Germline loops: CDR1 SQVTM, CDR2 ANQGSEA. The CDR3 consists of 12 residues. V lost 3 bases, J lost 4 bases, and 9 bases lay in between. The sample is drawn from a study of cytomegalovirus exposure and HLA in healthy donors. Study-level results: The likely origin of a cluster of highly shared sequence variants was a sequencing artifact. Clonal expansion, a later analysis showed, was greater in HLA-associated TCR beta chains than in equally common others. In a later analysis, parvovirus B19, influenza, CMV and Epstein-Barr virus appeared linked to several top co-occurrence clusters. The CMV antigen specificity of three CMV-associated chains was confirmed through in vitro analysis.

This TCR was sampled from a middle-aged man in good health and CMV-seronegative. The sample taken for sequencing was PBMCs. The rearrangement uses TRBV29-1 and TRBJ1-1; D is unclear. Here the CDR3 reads CSVDRPFTEAFF. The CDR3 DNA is TGCAGCGTTGACAGGCCATTCACTGAAGCTTTCTTT. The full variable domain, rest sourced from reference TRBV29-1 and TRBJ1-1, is SAVISQKPSRDICQRGTSLTIQCQVDSQVTMMFWYRQQPGQSLTLIATANQGSEATYESGFVIDKFPISRPNLTFSTLTVSNMSPEDSSIYLCSVDRPFTEAFFGQGTRLTVV.